This TCR beta chain was profiled in a study of blood T cell repertoires in COVID-19. Study as a whole: Samples representing acute and convalescent COVID-19 were sourced from the United States, Italy and Spain. Sources were T cells, B-cell-depleted T cells, or PBMCs; the material itself was cDNA or gDNA.

The CDR3 contains 12 residues. Per the germline V gene, CDR1 is MNHEY and CDR2 is SVGAGI. V was trimmed by 2 bases and J by 6 bases, leaving 5 bases between them. Per the study methods: Quantification of nucleated cells was approximated via reference gene primer amplification. The data were produced by immunoSEQ multiplex PCR, yet TCRdb's version contains in-frame clones alone and is incomplete. V and J calls and clone size come straight from that table; D and trimming were deduced from the DNA. In the table there are about 88,000 clones, around nine tenths of which are singletons. Sequenced input: peripheral blood. The genes are TRBV6-5 and TRBJ1-5; the D is unclear. The receptor comes from a woman of 80 years or more with acute or convalescent COVID-19. The CDR3 loop is CASSYPGQPQHF. As DNA, the CDR3 is TGTGCCAGCAGTTACCCGGGTCAGCCCCAGCATTTT.